The clone carrying this TCR beta chain appeared once. Its antigen is unidentified. This entry belongs to a study of post-analysis software for immune sequencing data. Study-level points and caveats: Significantly lower normalized Chao1 diversity was found in patients with multiple sclerosis relative to controls. Comparison of patients with controls showed 4 to 6 TRBV segments more frequent in patients, TRBV5-6, TRBV5-1 and TRBV20-1 among them. By F measure, strong co-clustering occurred among samples prepared in the same batch.

CDR1 is DFQATT, CDR2 SNEGSKA, per germline (reference sequence). Trimming took off 3 bases at V and 9 bases at J, with 21 bases between the two ends. The CDR3 is made up of 15 amino acids. Included in the TCR beta cDNA libraries were unique molecular identifiers. MiXCR, run by TCRdb on the PCR reads, gives a single entry per CDR3 protein. The data show roughly 540,000 distinct CDR3 sequences, with around a third seen just once and 4.5% to 7.5% held by the top ten. The TCR comes from a girl between 2 and 17 years old with multiple sclerosis. The sample comprised blood. V gene TRBV20-1 combines with J gene TRBJ2-1, with D possibly matching TRBD1 (6 bases). DNA of the CDR3: TGCAGTGCTAGGGCAACAGGGAAGGGAGTTGGTGAGCAGTTCTTC. Protein sequence: CSARATGKGVGEQFF.